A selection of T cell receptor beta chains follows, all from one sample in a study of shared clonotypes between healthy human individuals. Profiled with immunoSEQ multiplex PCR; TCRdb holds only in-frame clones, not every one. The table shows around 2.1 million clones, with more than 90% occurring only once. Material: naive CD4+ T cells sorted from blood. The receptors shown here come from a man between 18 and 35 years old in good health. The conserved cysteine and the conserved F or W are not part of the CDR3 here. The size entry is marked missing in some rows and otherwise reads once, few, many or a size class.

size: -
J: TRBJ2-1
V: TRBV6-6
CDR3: ASRTSGTTFYNEQF

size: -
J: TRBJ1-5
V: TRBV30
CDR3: AWRGGANQPQH

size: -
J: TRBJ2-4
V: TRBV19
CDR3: ATSNPGGVLENIQY

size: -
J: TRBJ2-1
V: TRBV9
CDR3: ASSVDLRDLNEQF

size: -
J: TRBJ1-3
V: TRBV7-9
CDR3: ASSFRTGSGNTIY

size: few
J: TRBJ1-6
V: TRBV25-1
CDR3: ASSTTGGRNSPLH

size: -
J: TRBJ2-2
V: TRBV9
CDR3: ASSVPIAGATGELF

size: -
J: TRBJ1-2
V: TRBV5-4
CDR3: ASSLADRNYGYT

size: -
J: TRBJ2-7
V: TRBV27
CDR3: ASRIDRGSYEQY

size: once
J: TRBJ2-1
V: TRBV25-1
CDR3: ASSPGQGDNEQF

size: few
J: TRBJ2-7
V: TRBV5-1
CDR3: ASSSALGLDYEQY

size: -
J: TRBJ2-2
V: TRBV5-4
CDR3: ASSFGGRATGELF

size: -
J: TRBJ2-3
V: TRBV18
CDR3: ASSPRTARDTDTQY

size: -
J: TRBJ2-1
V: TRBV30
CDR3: AWSADWGGEQF

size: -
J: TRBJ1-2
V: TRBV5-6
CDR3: ASSLAGAAYGYT

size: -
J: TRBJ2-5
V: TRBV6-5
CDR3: ASSQPGQGGGTQY

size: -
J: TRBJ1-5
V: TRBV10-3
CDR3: AISEGLARYQPQH

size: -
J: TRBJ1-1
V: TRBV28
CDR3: ASSYRGRVTEAF

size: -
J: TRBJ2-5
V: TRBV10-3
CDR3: AIAWTEETQY

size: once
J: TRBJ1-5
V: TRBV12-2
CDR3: ASRWGQLSNQPQH

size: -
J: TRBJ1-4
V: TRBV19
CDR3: ASSIGPEVF

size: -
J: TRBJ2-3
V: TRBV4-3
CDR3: ASSHPRGGSGTTDTQY

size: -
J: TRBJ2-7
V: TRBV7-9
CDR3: ASSPRTGAIAHEQY

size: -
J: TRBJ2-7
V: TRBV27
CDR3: ASSTSGSSTEQY

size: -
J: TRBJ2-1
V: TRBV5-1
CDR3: ASSLRGDSYNEQF

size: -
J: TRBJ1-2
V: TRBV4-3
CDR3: ASSQEGGGYGYT

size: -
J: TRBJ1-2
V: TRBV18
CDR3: ASSPDGRGGYT

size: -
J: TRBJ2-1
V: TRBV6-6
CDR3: ATRQGSSYNEQF

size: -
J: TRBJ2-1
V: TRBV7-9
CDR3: ASSLDRGGFSSYNEQF

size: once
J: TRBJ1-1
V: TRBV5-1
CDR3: ASSLVEGAGNTEAF

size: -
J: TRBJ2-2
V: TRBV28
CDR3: ASSLVGGELF

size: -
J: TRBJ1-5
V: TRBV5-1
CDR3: ASSILLTGGHQPQH

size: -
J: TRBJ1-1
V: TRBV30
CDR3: AWMSNTEAF

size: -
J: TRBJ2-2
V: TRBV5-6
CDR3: ASSFLPTGELF

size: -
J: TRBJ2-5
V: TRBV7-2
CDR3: ASSFQAGEETQY

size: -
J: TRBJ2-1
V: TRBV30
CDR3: AWSLSWLAGYNEQF

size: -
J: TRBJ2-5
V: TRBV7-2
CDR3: ASSLLETQY

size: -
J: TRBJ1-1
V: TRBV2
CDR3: ASGFANTEAF

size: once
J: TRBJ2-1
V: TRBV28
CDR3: AHRQGGSNEQF

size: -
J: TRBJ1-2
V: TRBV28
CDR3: ASSEQVSNYGYT

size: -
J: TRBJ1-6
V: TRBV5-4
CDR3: ASSGGPGGPYSPLH

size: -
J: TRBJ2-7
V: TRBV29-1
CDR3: SVIGSSYEQY

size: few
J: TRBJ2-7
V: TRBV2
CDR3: ASGLASSSYEQY

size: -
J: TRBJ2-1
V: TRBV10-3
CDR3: AISERGAGGSYNEQF

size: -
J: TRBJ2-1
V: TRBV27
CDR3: ASSYFPGLAGGNEQF

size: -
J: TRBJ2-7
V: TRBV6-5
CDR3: ASSKGGAGYEQY

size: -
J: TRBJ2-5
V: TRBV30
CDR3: AWRRRYQETQY

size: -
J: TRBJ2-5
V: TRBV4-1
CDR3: ASSRMIAGGETQY

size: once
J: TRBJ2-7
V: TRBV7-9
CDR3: ASSLDFGGLTYEQY

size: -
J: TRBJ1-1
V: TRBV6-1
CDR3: ASSGVKGVTEAF

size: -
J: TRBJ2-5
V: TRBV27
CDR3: ASSFSGSQETQY

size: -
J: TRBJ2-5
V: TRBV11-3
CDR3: ASSFPGGEETQY

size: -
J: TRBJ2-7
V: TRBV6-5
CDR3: ASRPPGLYYEQY

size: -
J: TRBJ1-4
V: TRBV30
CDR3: AWTRQGAGEKLF

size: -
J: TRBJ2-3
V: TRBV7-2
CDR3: ASSTGTPVNTQY

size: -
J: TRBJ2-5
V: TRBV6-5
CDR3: ASTRGHSETQY

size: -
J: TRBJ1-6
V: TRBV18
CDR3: ASSPSLGPLH

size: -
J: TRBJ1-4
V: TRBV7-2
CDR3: ASSSTGLGNEKLF